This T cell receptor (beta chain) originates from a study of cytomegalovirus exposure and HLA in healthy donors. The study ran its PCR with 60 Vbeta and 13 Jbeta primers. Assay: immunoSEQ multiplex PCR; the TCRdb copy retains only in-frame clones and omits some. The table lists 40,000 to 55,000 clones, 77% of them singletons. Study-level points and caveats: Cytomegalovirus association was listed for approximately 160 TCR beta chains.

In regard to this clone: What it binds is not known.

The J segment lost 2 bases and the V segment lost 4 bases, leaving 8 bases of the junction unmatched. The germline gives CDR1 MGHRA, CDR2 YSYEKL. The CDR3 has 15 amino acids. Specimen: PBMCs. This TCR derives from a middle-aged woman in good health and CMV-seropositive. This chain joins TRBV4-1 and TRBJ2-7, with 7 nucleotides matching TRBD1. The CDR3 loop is CASSPATGNPYEQYF. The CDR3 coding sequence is TGCGCCAGCAGCCCCGCGACAGGGAACCCCTACGAGCAGTACTTC.